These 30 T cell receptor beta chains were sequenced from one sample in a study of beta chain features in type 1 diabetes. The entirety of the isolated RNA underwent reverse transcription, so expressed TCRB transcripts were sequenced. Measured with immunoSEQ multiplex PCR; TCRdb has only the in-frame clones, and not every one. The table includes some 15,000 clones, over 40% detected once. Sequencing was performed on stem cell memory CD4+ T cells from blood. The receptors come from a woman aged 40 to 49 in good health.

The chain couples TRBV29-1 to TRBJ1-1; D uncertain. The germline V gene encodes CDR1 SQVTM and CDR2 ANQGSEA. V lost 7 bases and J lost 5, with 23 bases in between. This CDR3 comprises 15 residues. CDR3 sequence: CSGRRRLAGETEAFF. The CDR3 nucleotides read TGCAGCGGACGACGACGGCTTGCCGGGGAGACTGAAGCTTTCTTT.

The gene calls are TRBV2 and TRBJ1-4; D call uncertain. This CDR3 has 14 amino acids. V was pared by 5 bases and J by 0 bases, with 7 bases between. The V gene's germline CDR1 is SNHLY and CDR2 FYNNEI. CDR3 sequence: CASSRESTNEKLFF. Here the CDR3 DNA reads TGTGCCAGCAGTCGAGAATCAACTAATGAAAAACTGTTTTTT.

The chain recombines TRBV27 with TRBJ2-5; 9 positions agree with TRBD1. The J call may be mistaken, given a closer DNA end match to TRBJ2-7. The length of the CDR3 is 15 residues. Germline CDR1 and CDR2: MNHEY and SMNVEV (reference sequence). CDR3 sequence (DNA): TGTGCCAGCAGGAGACCGGGACAGGGCATGTACGAGCAGTACTTC. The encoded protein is CASRRPGQGMYEQYF.

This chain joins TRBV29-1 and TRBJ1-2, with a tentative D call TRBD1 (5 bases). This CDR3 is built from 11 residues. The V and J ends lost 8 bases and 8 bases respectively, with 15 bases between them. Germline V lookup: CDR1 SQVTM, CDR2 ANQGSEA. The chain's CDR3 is CSSNSGDGYTF. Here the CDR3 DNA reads TGCAGCTCGAACAGCGGGGACGGCTACACCTTC.

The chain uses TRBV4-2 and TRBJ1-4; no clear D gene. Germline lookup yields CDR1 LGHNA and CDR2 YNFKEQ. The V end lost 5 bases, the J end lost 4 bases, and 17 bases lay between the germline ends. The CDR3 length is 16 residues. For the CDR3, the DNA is TGTGCCAGCAGCTCGAGTCGAGGTGATGGTAATGAAAAACTGTTTTTT. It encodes CASSSSRGDGNEKLFF.

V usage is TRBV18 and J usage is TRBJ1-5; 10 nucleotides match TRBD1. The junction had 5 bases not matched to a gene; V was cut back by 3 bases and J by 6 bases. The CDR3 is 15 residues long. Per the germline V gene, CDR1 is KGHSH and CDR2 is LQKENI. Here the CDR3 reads CASSPGQGVGQPQHF. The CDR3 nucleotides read TGTGCCAGCTCACCCGGACAGGGGGTCGGTCAGCCCCAGCATTTT.

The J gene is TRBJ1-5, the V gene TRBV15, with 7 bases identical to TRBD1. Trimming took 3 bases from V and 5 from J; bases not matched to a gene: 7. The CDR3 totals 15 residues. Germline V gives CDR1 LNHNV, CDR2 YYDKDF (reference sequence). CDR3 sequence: CATSSDYTGDQPQHF. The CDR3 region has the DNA TGTGCCACCAGCAGTGATTACACAGGGGATCAGCCCCAGCATTTT.

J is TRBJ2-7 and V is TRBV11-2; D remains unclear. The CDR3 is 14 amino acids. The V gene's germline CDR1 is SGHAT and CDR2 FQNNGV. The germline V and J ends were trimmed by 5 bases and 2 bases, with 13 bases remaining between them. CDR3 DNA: TGTGCCAGCAGCCTCGCCGGCGGTCCCTACGAGCAGTACTTC. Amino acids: CASSLAGGPYEQYF.

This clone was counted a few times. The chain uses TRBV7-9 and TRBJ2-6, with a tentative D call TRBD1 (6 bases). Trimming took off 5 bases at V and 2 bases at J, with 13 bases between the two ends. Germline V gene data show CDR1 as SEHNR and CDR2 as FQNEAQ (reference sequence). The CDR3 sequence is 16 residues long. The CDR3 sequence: CASSKRNRAGANVLTF. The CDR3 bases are TGTGCCAGCAGCAAGAGGAACAGGGCTGGGGCCAACGTCCTGACTTTC.

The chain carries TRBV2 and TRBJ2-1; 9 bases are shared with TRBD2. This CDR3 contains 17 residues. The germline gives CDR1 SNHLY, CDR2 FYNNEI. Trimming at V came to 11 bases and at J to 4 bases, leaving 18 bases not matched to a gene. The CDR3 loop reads CAGRVRLAASLYNEQFF. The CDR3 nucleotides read TGTGCCGGTAGGGTTCGACTAGCGGCCTCTCTTTACAATGAGCAGTTCTTC.

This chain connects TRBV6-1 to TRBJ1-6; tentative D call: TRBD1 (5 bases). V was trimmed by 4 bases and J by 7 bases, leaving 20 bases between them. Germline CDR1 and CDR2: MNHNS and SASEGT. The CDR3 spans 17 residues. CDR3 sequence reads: CASSGPHSRDENSPLHF. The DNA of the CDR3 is TGTGCCAGCAGTGGCCCCCATAGCAGGGATGAAAATTCACCCCTCCACTTT.

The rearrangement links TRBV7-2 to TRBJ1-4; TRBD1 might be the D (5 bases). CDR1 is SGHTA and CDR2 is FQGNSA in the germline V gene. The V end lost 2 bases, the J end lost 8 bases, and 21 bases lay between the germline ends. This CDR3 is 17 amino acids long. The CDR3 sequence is CASSLSRDSFEYEKLFF. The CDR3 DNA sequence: TGTGCCAGCAGCTTATCCCGGGACTCTTTTGAATACGAAAAACTGTTTTTT.

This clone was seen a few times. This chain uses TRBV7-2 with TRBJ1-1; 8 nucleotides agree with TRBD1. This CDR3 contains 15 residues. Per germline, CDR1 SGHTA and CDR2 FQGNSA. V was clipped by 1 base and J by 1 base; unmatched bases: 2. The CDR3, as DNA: TGTGCCAGCAGCTTAGTAGGGACAGGGAACACTGAAGCTTTCTTT. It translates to CASSLVGTGNTEAFF.

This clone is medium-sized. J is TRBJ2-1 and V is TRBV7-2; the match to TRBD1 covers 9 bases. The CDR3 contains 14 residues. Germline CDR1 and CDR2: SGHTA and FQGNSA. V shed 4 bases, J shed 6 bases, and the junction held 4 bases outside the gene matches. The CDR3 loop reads CASSSRTGANEQFF. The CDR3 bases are TGTGCCAGCAGCTCCAGGACAGGGGCCAATGAGCAGTTCTTC.

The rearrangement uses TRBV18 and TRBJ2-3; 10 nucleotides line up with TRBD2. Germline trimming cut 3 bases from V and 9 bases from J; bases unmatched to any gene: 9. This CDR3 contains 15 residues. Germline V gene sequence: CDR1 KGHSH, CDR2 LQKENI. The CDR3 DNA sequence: TGTGCCAGCTCACCGAGGGTACTAGCGGGGTTGACGCAGTATTTT. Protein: CASSPRVLAGLTQYF. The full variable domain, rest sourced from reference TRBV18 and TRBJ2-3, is NAGVMQNPRHLVRRRGQEARLRCSPMKGHSHVYWYRQLPEEGLKFMVYLQKENIIDESGMPKERFSAEFPKEGPSILRIQQVVRGDSAAYFCASSPRVLAGLTQYFGPGTRLTVL.

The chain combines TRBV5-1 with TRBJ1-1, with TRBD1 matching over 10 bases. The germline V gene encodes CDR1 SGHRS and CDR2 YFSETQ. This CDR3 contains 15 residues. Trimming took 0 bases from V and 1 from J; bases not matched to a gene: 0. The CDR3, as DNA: TGCGCCAGCAGCTTGGGGGACAGGGGGAACACTGAAGCTTTCTTT. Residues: CASSLGDRGNTEAFF.

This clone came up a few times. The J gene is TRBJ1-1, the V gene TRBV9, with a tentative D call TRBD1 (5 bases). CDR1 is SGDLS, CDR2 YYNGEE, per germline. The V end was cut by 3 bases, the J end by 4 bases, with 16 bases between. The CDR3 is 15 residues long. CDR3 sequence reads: CASSGGSWRGTEAFF. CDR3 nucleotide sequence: TGTGCCAGCAGCGGTGGATCCTGGAGGGGCACTGAAGCTTTCTTT. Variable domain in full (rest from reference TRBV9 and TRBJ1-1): DSGVTQTPKHLITATGQRVTLRCSPRSGDLSVYWYQQSLDQGLQFLIQYYNGEERAKGNILERFSAQQFPDLHSELNLSSLELGDSALYFCASSGGSWRGTEAFFGQGTRLTVV.

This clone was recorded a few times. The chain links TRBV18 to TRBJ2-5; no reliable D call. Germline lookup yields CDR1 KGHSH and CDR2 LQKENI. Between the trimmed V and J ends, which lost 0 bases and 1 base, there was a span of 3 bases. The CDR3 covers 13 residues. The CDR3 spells CASSPPSQETQYF. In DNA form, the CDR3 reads TGTGCCAGCTCACCACCCAGCCAAGAGACCCAGTACTTC.

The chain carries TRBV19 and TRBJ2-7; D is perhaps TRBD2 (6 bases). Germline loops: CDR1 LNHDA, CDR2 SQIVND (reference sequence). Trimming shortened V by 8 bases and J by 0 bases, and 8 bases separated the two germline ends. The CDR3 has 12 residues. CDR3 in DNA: TGTGCCAGTCGGGGGTCCTCCTACGAGCAGTACTTC. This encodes CASRGSSYEQYF.

CDR3 sequence: CASSYSHGRDTQYF. The CDR3 DNA is TGTGCCAGCAGTTACTCGCACGGGAGGGATACGCAGTATTTT. The chain carries TRBV6-6 and TRBJ2-3; 7 bases agree with TRBD2. The CDR3 totals 14 residues. Trimming at V came to 0 bases and at J to 6 bases, leaving 3 bases not matched to a gene. Germline lookup yields CDR1 MNHNY and CDR2 SVGAGI (reference sequence).

The DNA of the CDR3 is TGTGCCAGCAGCTTGCGGGGGAGCGACGAGCAGTACTTC. Its translation: CASSLRGSDEQYF. V gene TRBV7-9 combines with J gene TRBJ2-7, with 7 bases that match TRBD2. The CDR3 runs to 13 residues. Germline CDR1 and CDR2: SEHNR and FQNEAQ (reference sequence). V shed 3 bases and J 5 bases; nucleotides not matched to a gene: 4.

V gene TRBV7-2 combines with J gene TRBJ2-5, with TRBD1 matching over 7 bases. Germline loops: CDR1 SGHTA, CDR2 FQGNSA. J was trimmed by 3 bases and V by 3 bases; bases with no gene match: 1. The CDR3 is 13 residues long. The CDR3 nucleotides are TGTGCCAGCAGCTTTACAGGGGAAGAGACCCAGTACTTC. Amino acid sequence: CASSFTGEETQYF.

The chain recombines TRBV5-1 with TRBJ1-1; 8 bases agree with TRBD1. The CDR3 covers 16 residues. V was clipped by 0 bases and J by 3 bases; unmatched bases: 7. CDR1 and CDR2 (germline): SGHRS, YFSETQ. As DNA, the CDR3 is TGCGCCAGCAGCTTGGCGGCAGGGGGCGGGGACACTGAAGCTTTCTTT. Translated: CASSLAAGGGDTEAFF.

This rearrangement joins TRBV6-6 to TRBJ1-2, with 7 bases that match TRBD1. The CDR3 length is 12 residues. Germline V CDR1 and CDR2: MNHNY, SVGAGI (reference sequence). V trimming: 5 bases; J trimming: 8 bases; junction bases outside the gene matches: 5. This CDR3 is CASSQNRGGYTF. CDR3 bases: TGTGCCAGCAGTCAAAACAGGGGCGGCTACACCTTC.

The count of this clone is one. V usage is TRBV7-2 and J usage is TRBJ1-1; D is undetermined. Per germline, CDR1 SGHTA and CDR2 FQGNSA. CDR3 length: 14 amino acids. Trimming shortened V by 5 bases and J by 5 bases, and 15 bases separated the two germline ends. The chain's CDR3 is CASSQNAGGTEAFF. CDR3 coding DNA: TGTGCCAGCAGCCAAAACGCAGGTGGTACTGAAGCTTTCTTT.

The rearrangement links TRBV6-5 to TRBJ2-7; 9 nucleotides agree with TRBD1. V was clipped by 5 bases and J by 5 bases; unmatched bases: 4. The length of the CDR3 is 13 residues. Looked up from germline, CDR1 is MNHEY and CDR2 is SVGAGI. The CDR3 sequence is CASSLGQGNEQYF. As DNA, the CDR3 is TGTGCCAGCAGTCTCGGACAGGGGAACGAGCAGTACTTC.

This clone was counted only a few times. In DNA, the CDR3 is TGTGCCAGCAGCTCGGTCGCTAGCGGGCGACAAGAGACCCAGTACTTC. Protein sequence: CASSSVASGRQETQYF. The V and J genes are TRBV7-2 and TRBJ2-5; TRBD2 matches 8 bases. J was trimmed by 2 bases and V by 4 bases; bases with no gene match: 9. The CDR3 totals 16 residues. Germline CDR1 reads SGHTA; CDR2 reads FQGNSA.

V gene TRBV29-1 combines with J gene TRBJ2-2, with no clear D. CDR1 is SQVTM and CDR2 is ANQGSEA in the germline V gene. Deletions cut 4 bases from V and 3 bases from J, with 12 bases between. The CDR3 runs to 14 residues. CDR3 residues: CSVGLLADTGELFF. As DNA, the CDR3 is TGCAGCGTTGGGCTTCTTGCGGACACCGGGGAGCTGTTTTTT.

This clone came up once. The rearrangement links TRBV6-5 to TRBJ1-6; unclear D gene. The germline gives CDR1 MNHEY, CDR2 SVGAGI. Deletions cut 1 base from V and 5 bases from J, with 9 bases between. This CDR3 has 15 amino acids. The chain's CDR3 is CASSYFGPDNSPLHF. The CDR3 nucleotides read TGTGCCAGCAGTTACTTTGGTCCAGATAATTCACCCCTCCACTTT.

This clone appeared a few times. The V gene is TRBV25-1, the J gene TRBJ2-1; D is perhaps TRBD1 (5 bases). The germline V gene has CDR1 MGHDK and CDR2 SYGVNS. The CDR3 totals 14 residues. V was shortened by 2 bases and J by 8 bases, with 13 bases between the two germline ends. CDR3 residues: CASSERAGRDEQFF. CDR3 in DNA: TGTGCCAGCAGTGAAAGGGCAGGGCGAGATGAGCAGTTCTTC.